These 13 T cell receptor beta chains came from one sample sequenced in a study of cytomegalovirus exposure and HLA in healthy donors. Clones were read by immunoSEQ multiplex PCR, and TCRdb kept only the in-frame ones, dropping some. In the table there are 200,000 to 300,000 clones, 90% of which are singletons. Source material: PBMCs. The receptor source for this set is a woman in her twenties or thirties in good health and CMV-seronegative.

The chain carries TRBV29-1 and TRBJ1-5; TRBD1 matches 7 bases. The CDR3 spans 15 residues. The V gene's germline CDR1 is SQVTM and CDR2 ANQGSEA. V trimming: 2 bases; J trimming: 0 bases; junction bases outside the gene matches: 4. The DNA for the CDR3 is TGCAGCGTTGAAAGGGGGCCCAATAGCAATCAGCCCCAGCATTTT. Translation: CSVERGPNSNQPQHF.

CDR3: CASSIRASGWRDEQFF. The CDR3 nucleotides read TGTGCCAGTAGTATTAGGGCTAGCGGGTGGAGGGATGAGCAGTTCTTC. This chain joins TRBV19 and TRBJ2-1; the match to TRBD2 covers 8 bases. Germline V gene sequence: CDR1 LNHDA, CDR2 SQIVND (reference sequence). The CDR3 length is 16 residues. The ends lost 3 bases at V and 8 bases at J; junction bases unmatched: 12.

The chain employs TRBV5-4 and TRBJ2-7; 7 positions match TRBD2. From germline, CDR1 is SGHNT and CDR2 YYREEE (reference sequence). The ends lost 3 bases at V and 5 bases at J; junction bases unmatched: 2. The CDR3 is made up of 12 amino acids. CDR3 in DNA: TGTGCCAGCAGCTGGGGGGGGAACGAGCAGTACTTC. This encodes CASSWGGNEQYF. Full variable domain (rest looked up from reference TRBV5-4 and TRBJ2-7): ETGVTQSPTHLIKTRGQQVTLRCSSQSGHNTVSWYQQALGQGPQFIFQYYREEENGRGNFPPRFSGLQFPNYSSELNVNALELDDSALYLCASSWGGNEQYFGPGTRLTVT.

In the case of this clone: No conserved phenylalanine or tryptophan ends this CDR3, so it is likely a read error. This sequence joins TRBV6-4 and TRBJ2-7; D gene ambiguous. Per the germline V gene, CDR1 is MRHNA and CDR2 is SNTAGT. The CDR3 loop spans 17 amino acids. The germline V and J ends were trimmed by 6 bases and 7 bases, with 28 bases remaining between them. CDR3 in amino acids: CASRPKTTAQVSIEQYI. CDR3 in DNA: TGTGCCAGCAGACCCAAAACCACAGCGCAAGTGTCAATAGAGCAGTACATC.

The chain is built from TRBV7-9 and TRBJ2-7; no reliable D call. The CDR3 has 12 residues. CDR1 is SEHNR and CDR2 is FQNEAQ in the germline V gene (reference sequence). Trimming cost V 7 bases and J 0 bases, with 7 bases left between them. CDR3 residues: CASNQPSYEQYF. The CDR3 DNA sequence: TGTGCCAGCAACCAACCCTCCTACGAGCAGTACTTC.

The chain combines TRBV29-1 with TRBJ2-5; 7 bases map to TRBD1. Unmatched junction bases numbered 8, after V lost 4 bases and J lost 0 bases. The CDR3 extends over 15 amino acids. Germline CDR1 is SQVTM and CDR2 is ANQGSEA. The CDR3 sequence: CSVAGGQVHQETQYF. CDR3 DNA: TGCAGCGTTGCCGGTGGACAGGTCCACCAAGAGACCCAGTACTTC.

This clone was detected only once. The chain is built from TRBV27 and TRBJ2-1; 10 bases line up with TRBD2. V trimming: 5 bases; J trimming: 5 bases; junction bases outside the gene matches: 9. The CDR3 sequence is 16 residues long. Germline V gene data show CDR1 as MNHEY and CDR2 as SMNVEV (reference sequence). CDR3 DNA sequence: TGTGCCAGCAGTCCATGGACTAGCGGCCATAACAATGAGCAGTTCTTC. Its translation is CASSPWTSGHNNEQFF.

The chain is built from TRBV27 and TRBJ2-1; D unresolved. The germline V and J ends were trimmed by 6 bases and 7 bases, with 13 bases remaining between them. The germline CDR1 and CDR2 sequences are MNHEY and SMNVEV (reference sequence). The CDR3 consists of 13 residues. The CDR3, as DNA: TGTGCCAGCAGGGAAGTAGGCATAAATGAGCAGTTCTTC. It translates to CASREVGINEQFF.

This chain links TRBV5-1 with TRBJ1-1; weak D call: TRBD1 (5 bases). Trimming took off 4 bases at V and 4 bases at J, with 14 bases between the two ends. Per germline, CDR1 SGHRS and CDR2 YFSETQ. This CDR3 contains 14 residues. CDR3 DNA: TGCGCCAGCAGCGCTGGGGCAGCGGGCACTGAAGCTTTCTTT. Residues: CASSAGAAGTEAFF.

This chain joins TRBV4-3 and TRBJ2-1; no definite D call. CDR1 LGHNA and CDR2 YSLEER come from the germline V gene. Trimming shortened V by 2 bases and J by 6 bases, and 8 bases separated the two germline ends. This CDR3 spans 13 amino acids. Here the CDR3 reads CASSQLGINEQFF. CDR3 bases: TGCGCCAGCAGCCAACTAGGTATCAATGAGCAGTTCTTC.

CDR3 amino acids: CASSWTGNGYTF. The CDR3, as DNA: TGTGCCAGCAGTTGGACAGGGAATGGCTACACCTTC. The chain combines TRBV28 with TRBJ1-2; 8 positions match TRBD1. The CDR3 consists of 12 residues. Germline lookup yields CDR1 MDHEN and CDR2 SYDVKM. The junction had 1 base not matched to a gene; V was cut back by 4 bases and J by 6 bases.

The rearrangement uses TRBV6-5 and TRBJ1-2; TRBD1 aligns across 8 bases. Trimming removed 2 bases from V and 2 bases from J; junction bases left unmatched: 4. Germline loops: CDR1 MNHEY, CDR2 SVGAGI. The CDR3 loop spans 15 amino acids. In DNA form, the CDR3 reads TGTGCCAGCAGTTACAGGACAGGGATAAACTATGGCTACACCTTC. It translates to CASSYRTGINYGYTF.

This chain connects TRBV6-5 to TRBJ1-4; D uncertain. The length of the CDR3 is 14 residues. With 0 bases removed from V and 0 bases from J, the gap between germline ends came to 2 bases. CDR1 and CDR2 (germline): MNHEY, SVGAGI. The DNA for the CDR3 is TGTGCCAGCAGTTACTCCACAACTAATGAAAAACTGTTTTTT. It encodes CASSYSTTNEKLFF.